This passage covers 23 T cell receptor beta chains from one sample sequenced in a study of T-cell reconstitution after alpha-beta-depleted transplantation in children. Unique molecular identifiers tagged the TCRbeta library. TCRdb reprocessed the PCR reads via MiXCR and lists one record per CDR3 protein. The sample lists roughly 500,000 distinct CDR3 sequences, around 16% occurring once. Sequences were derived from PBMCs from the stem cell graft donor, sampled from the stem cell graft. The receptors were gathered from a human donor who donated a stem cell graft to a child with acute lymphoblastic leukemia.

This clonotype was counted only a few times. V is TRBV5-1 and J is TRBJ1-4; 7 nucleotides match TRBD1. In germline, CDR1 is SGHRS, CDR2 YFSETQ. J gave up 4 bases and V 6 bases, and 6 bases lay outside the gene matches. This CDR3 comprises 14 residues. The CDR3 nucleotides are TGCGCCAGCACCCTCGGGACAGTTAATGAAAAACTGTTTTTT. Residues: CASTLGTVNEKLFF. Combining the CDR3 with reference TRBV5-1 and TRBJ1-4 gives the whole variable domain KAGVTQTPRYLIKTRGQQVTLSCSPISGHRSVSWYQQTPGQGLQFLFEYFSETQRNKGNFPGRFSGRQFSNSRSEMNVSTLELGDSALYLCASTLGTVNEKLFFGSGTQLSVL.

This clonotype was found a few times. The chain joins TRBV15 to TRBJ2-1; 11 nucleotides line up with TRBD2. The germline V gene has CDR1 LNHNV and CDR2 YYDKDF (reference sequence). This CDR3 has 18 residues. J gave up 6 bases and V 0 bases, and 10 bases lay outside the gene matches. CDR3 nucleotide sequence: TGTGCCACCAGCAGAGATCTTACTAGCGGGAGTGTGTTCAATGAGCAGTTCTTC. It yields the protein CATSRDLTSGSVFNEQFF.

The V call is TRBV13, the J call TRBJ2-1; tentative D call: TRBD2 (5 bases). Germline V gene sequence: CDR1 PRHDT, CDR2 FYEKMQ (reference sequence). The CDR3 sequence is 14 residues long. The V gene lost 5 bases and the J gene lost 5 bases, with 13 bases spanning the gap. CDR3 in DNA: TGTGCCAGCAGCCCCCAAGGACTTGACAATGAGCAGTTCTTC. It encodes CASSPQGLDNEQFF.

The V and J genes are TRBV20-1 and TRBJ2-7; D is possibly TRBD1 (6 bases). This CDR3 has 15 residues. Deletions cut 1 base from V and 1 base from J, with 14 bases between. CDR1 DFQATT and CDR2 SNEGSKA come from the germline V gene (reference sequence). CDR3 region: CSARGGQGRSYEQYF. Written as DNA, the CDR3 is TGCAGTGCTAGAGGGGGGCAGGGGCGATCCTACGAGCAGTACTTC.

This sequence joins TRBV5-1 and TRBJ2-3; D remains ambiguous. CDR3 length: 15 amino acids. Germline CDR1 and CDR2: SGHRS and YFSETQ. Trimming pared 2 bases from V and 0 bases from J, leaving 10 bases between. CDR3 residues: CASSFGLVSTDTQYF. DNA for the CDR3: TGCGCCAGCAGCTTCGGGCTAGTGAGCACAGATACGCAGTATTTT.

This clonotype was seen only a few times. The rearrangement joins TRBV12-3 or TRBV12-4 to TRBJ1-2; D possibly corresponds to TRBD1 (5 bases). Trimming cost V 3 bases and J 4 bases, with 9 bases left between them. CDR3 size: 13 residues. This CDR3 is CASSLGRIYGYTF. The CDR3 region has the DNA TGTGCCAGCAGTTTGGGACGGATCTATGGCTACACCTTC.

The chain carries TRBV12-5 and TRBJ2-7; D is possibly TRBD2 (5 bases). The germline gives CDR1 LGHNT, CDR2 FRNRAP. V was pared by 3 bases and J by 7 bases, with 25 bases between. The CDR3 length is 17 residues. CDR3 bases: TGTGCTAGTGGTTTAATCCTGACGGAGGACGCCCCCCTGGAGCAGTACTTC. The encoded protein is CASGLILTEDAPLEQYF.

CDR3 DNA sequence: TGTGCCAGCAGCCACACAGTTCCCTCTGGAAACACCATATATTTT. It codes for CASSHTVPSGNTIYF. This chain uses TRBV3-1 with TRBJ1-3; no clear D gene. Germline CDR1 and CDR2: LGHDT and YNNKEL (reference sequence). There are 15 residues in the CDR3. Trimming took off 3 bases at V and 0 bases at J, with 9 bases between the two ends.

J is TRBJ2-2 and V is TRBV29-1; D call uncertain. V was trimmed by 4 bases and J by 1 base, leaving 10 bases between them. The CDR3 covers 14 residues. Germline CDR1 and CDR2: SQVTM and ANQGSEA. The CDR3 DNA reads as TGCAGCGTTGCCGGCGGTGGGAACACCGGGGAGCTGTTTTTT. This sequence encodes CSVAGGGNTGELFF.

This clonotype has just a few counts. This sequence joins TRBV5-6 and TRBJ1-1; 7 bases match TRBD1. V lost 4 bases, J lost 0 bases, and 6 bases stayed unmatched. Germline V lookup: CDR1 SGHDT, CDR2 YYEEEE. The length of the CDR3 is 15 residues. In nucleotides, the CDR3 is TGTGCCAGCAGCGCCGGGACAGTCATGAACACTGAAGCTTTCTTT. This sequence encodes CASSAGTVMNTEAFF.

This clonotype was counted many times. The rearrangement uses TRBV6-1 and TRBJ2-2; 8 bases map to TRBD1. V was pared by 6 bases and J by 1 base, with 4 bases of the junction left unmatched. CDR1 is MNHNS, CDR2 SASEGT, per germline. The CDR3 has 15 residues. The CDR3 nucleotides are TGTGCCAGCAGCCAAGACAGGGGGAACACCGGGGAGCTGTTTTTT. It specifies CASSQDRGNTGELFF.

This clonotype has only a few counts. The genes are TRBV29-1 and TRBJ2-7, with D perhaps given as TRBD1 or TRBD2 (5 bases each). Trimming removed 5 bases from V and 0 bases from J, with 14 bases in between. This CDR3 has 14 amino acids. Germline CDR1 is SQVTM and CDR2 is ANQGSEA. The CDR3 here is CSVSDGAGSYEQYF. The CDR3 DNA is TGCAGCGTTTCCGACGGGGCGGGCTCCTACGAGCAGTACTTC.

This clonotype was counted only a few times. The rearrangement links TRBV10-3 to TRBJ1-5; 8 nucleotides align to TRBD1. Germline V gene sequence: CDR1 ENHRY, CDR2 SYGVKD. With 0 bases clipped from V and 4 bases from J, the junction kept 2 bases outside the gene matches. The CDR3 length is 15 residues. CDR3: CAISESTGGNQPQHF. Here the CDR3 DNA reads TGTGCCATCAGTGAGTCCACAGGGGGGAATCAGCCCCAGCATTTT.

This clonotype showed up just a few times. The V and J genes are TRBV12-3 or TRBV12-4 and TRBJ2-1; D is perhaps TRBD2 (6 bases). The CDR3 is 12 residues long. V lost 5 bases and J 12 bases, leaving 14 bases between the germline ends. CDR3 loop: CASSVTSKVQFF. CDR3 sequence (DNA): TGTGCCAGCAGTGTGACTAGTAAGGTGCAGTTCTTC.

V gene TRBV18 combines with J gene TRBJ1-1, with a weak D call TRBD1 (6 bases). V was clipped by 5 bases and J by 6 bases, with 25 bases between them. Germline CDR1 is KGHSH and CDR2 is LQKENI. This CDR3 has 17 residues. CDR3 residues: CASSSNPRQANSAEAFF. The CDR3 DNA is TGTGCCAGCTCATCAAACCCTAGACAGGCCAATAGCGCTGAAGCTTTCTTT. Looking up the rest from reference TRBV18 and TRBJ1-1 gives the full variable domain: NAGVMQNPRHLVRRRGQEARLRCSPMKGHSHVYWYRQLPEEGLKFMVYLQKENIIDESGMPKERFSAEFPKEGPSILRIQQVVRGDSAAYFCASSSNPRQANSAEAFFGQGTRLTVV.

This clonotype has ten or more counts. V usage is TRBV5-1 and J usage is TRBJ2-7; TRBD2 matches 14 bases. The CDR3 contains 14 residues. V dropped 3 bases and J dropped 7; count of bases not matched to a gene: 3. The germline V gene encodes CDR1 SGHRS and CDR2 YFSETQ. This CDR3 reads CASSSGLAGVEQYF. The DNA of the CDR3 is TGCGCCAGCAGCTCGGGACTAGCGGGAGTGGAGCAGTACTTC.

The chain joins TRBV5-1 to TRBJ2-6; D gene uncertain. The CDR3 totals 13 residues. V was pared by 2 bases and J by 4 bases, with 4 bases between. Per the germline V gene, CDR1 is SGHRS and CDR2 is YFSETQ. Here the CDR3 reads CASSFEGANVLTF. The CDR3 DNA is TGCGCCAGCAGCTTTGAGGGGGCCAACGTCCTGACTTTC.

The CDR3 loop reads CASSQGLSTLAKNIQYF. The CDR3 nucleotides read TGTGCCAGCAGCCAAGGCCTGAGCACGCTAGCCAAAAACATTCAGTACTTC. The V call is TRBV3-1, the J call TRBJ2-4; unclear D gene. The CDR3 has 17 amino acids. The germline V gene has CDR1 LGHDT and CDR2 YNNKEL (reference sequence). The V end was cut by 1 base, the J end by 0 bases, with 13 bases between.

The CDR3 bases are TGTGCCAGCAGCTTAATGGGACTCAGCGGGATAGCAGATACGCAGTATTTT. Translation gives CASSLMGLSGIADTQYF. V and J are TRBV7-3 and TRBJ2-3, with 7 bases fitting TRBD2. Germline V gene sequence: CDR1 SGHTA, CDR2 FQGTGA. J gave up 4 bases and V 1 base, and 11 bases lay outside the gene matches. The CDR3 is made up of 17 amino acids.

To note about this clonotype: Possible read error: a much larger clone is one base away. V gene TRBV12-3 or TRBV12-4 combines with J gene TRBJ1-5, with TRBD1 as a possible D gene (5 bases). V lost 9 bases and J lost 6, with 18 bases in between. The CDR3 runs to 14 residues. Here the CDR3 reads CARSPGGTSQPQHF. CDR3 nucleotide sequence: TGTGCCAGAAGTCCCGGTGGGACCTCTCAGCCCCAGCATTTT.

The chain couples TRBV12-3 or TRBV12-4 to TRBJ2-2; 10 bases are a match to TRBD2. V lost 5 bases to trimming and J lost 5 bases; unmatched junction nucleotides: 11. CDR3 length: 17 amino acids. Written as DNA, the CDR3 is TGTGCCAGCAGTCCAGGCCGCCTAGCGGGAGATACCGGGGAGCTGTTTTTT. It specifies CASSPGRLAGDTGELFF.

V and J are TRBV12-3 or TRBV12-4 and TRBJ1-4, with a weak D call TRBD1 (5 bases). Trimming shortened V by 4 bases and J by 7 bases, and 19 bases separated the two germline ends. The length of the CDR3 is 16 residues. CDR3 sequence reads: CASSSPETVWSEKLFF. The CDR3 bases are TGTGCCAGCAGTTCCCCAGAGACAGTCTGGAGTGAAAAACTGTTTTTT.

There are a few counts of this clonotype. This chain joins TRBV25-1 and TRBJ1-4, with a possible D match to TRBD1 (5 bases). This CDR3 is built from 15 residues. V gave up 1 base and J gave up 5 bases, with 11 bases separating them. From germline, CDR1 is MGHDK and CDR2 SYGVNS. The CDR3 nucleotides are TGTGCCAGCAGTGAATCGGGGACGGGGAATGAAAAACTGTTTTTT. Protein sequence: CASSESGTGNEKLFF.